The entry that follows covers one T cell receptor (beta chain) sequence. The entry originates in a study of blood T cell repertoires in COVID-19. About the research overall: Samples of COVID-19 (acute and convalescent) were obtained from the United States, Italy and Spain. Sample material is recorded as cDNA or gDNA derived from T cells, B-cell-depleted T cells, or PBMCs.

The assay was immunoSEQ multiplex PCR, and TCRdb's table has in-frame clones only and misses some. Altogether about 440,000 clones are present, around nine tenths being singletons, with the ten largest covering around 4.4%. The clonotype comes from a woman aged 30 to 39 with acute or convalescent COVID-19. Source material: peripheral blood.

The CDR3 DNA is TGTGCCAGCAGTGAAACAGGGAGTGGCTATGGCTACACCTTC. This codes for CASSETGSGYGYTF. This sequence joins TRBV6-1 and TRBJ1-2; weak D call: TRBD1 (6 bases). The CDR3 has 14 residues. The germline gives CDR1 MNHNS, CDR2 SASEGT. V lost 2 bases and J lost 4, with 11 bases in between.